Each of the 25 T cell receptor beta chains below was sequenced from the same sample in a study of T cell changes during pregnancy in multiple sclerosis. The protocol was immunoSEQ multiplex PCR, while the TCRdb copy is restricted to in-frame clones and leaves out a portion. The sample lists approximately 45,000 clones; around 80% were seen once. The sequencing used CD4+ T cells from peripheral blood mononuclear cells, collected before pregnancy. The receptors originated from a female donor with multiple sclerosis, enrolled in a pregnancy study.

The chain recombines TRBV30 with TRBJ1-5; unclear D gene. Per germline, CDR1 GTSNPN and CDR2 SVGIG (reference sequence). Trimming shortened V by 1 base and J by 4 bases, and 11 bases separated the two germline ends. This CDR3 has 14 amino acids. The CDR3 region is CAWSGGTSNQPQHF. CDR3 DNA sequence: TGTGCCTGGAGTGGAGGAACATCTAATCAGCCCCAGCATTTT. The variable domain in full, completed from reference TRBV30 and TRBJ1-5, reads SQTIHQWPATLVQPVGSPLSLECTVEGTSNPNLYWYRQAAGRGLQLLFYSVGIGQISSEVPQNLSASRPQDRQFILSSKKLLLSDSGFYLCAWSGGTSNQPQHFGDGTRLSIL.

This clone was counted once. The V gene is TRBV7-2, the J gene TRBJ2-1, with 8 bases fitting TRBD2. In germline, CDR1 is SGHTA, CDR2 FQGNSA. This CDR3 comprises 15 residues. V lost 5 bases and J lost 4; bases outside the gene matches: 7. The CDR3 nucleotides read TGTGCCAGCAGCATTAGCGGGGACTCTTACAATGAGCAGTTCTTC. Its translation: CASSISGDSYNEQFF.

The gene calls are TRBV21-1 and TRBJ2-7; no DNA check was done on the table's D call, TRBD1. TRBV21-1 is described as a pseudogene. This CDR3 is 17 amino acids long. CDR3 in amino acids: CASSKEYRDRATYEQYF. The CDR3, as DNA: TGTGCCAGCAGCAAAGAGTACCGGGACAGGGCCACCTACGAGCAGTACTTC.

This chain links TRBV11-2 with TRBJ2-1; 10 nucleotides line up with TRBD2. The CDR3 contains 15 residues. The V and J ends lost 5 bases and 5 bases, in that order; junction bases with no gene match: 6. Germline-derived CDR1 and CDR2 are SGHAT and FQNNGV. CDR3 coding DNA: TGTGCCAGCAGCCAACGGACTAGCGGACACAATGAGCAGTTCTTC. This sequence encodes CASSQRTSGHNEQFF.

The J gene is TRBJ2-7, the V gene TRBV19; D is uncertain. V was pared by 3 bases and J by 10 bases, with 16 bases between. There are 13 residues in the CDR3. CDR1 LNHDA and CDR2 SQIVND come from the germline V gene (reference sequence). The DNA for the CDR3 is TGTGCCAGTAGTATGGTCGTCCAATTAGAACAGTACTTC. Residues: CASSMVVQLEQYF.

CDR3 in DNA: TGTGCCAGCAGTTACTCACCGGGACAGGCCACTGAAGCTTTCTTT. Translated, it gives CASSYSPGQATEAFF. V is TRBV6-6 and J is TRBJ1-1; TRBD1 agrees at 8 bases. The V gene's germline CDR1 is MNHNY and CDR2 SVGAGI (reference sequence). The CDR3 is made up of 15 amino acids. J gave up 4 bases and V 0 bases, and 4 bases lay outside the gene matches.

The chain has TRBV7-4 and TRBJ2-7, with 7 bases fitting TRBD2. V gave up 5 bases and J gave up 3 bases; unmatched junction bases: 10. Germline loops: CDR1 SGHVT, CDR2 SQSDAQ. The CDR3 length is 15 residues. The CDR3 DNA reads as TGTGCCAGCAGCCCTTGGGGGGGGGAGGTCTACGAGCAGTACTTC. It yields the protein CASSPWGGEVYEQYF.

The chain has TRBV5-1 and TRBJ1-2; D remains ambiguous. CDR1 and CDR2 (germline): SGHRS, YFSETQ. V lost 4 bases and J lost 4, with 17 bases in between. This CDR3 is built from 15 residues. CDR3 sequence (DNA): TGCGCCAGCAGCCGGGGATCGGATCCCATCTATGGCTACACCTTC. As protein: CASSRGSDPIYGYTF.

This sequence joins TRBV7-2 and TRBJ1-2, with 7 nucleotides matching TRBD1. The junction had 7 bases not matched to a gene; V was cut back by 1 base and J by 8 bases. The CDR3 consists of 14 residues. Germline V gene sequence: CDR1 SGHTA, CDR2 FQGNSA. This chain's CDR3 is CASSLGQGVGGYTF. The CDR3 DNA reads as TGTGCCAGCAGCTTAGGACAGGGAGTTGGCGGCTACACCTTC.

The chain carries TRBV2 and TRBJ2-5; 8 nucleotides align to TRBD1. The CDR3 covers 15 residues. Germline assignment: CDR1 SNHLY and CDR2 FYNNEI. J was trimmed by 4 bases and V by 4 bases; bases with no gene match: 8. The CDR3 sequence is CASSARTGSGETQYF. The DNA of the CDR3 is TGTGCCAGCAGTGCCCGGACAGGGAGTGGAGAGACCCAGTACTTC.

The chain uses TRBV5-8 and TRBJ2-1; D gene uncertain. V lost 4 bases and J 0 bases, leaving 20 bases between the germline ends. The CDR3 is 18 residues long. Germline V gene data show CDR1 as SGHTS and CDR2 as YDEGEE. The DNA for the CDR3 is TGTGCCAGCAGCCCTTCGGTATCAACCCTGAGCTCCTACAATGAGCAGTTCTTC. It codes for CASSPSVSTLSSYNEQFF. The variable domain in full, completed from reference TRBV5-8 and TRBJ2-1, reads EAGVTQSPTHLIKTRGQQATLRCSPISGHTSVYWYQQALGLGLQFLLWYDEGEERNRGNFPPRFSGRQFPNYSSELNVNALELEDSALYLCASSPSVSTLSSYNEQFFGPGTRLTVL.

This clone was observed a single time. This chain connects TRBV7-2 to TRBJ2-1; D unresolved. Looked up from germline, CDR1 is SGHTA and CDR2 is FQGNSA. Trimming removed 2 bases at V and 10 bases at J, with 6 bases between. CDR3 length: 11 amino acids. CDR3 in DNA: TGTGCCAGCAGCTTATCTATCGAGCAGTTCTTC. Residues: CASSLSIEQFF.

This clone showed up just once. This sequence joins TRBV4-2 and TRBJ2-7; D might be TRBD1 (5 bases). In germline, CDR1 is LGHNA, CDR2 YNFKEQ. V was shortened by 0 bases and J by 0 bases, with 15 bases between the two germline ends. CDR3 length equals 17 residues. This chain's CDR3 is CASSQDLSLQDSYEQYF. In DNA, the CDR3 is TGTGCCAGCAGCCAAGATCTAAGCTTACAGGACTCCTACGAGCAGTACTTC.

DNA of the CDR3: TGTGCCAGCAGCTCCCTCCCGGGACAGTCCTACGAGCAGTACTTC. This translates into CASSSLPGQSYEQYF. The chain employs TRBV9 and TRBJ2-7, with TRBD1 matching over 7 bases. Germline values: CDR1 SGDLS, CDR2 YYNGEE. The V gene end was trimmed by 4 bases and the J gene end by 1 base; junction bases not matched to a gene: 8. CDR3 length: 15 residues.

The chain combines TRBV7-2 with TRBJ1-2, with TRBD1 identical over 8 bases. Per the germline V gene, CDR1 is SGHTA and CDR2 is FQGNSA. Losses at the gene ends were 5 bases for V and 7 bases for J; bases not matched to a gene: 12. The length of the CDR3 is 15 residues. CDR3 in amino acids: CASSPQTDRASGYTF. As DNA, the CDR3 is TGTGCCAGCAGCCCCCAAACGGACAGGGCGTCTGGCTACACCTTC.

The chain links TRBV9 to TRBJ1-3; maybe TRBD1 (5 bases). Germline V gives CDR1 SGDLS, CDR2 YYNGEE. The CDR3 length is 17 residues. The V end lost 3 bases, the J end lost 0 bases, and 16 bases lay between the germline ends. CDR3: CASSAKGTESSGNTIYF. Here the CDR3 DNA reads TGTGCCAGCAGCGCCAAAGGGACTGAAAGCTCTGGAAACACCATATATTTT. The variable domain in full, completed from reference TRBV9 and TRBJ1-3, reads DSGVTQTPKHLITATGQRVTLRCSPRSGDLSVYWYQQSLDQGLQFLIQYYNGEERAKGNILERFSAQQFPDLHSELNLSSLELGDSALYFCASSAKGTESSGNTIYFGEGSWLTVV.

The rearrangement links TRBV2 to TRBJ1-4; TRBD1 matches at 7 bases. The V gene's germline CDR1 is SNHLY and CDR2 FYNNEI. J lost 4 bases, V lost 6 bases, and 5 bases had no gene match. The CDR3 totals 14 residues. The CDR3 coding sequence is TGTGCCAGCAGCGGGACAGATGTTAATGAAAAACTGTTTTTT. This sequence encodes CASSGTDVNEKLFF. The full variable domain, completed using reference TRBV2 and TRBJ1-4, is EPEVTQTPSHQVTQMGQEVILRCVPISNHLYFYWYRQILGQKVEFLVSFYNNEISEKSEIFDDQFSVERPDGSNFTLKIRSTKLEDSAMYFCASSGTDVNEKLFFGSGTQLSVL.

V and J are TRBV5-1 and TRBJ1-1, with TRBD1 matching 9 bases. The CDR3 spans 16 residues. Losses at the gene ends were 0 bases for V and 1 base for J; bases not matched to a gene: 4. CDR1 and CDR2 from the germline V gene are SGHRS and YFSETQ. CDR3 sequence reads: CASSLGLGQGNTEAFF. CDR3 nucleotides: TGCGCCAGCAGCTTGGGACTGGGACAGGGGAACACTGAAGCTTTCTTT.

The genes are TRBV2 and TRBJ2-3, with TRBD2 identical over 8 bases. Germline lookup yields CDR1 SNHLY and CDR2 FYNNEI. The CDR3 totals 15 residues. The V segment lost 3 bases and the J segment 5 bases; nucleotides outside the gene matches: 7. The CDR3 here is CASSDSGATGDTQYF. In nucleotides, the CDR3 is TGTGCCAGCAGTGATAGCGGGGCCACGGGAGATACGCAGTATTTT.

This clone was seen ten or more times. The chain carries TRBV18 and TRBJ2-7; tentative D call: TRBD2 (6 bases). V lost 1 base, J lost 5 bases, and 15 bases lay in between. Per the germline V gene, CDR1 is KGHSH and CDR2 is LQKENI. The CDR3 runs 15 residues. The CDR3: CASSPRWGEVNEQYF. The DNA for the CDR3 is TGTGCCAGCTCACCACGATGGGGGGAAGTAAACGAGCAGTACTTC.

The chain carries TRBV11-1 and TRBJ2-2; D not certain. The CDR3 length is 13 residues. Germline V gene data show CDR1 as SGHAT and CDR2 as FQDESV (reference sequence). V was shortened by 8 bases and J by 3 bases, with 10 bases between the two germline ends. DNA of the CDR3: TGTGCCAGCCAGCAGGCGCACACCGGGGAGCTGTTTTTT. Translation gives CASQQAHTGELFF.

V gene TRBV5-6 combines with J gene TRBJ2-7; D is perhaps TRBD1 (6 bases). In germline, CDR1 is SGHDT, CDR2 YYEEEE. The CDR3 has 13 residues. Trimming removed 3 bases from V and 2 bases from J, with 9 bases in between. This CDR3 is CASSWGRTYEQYF. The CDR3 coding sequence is TGTGCCAGCAGCTGGGGGCGGACCTACGAGCAGTACTTC.

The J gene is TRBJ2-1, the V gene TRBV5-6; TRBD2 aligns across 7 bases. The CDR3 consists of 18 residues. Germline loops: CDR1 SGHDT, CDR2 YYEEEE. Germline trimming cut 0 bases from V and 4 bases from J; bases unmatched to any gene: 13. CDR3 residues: CASSLVTSAVMGYNEQFF. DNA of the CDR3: TGTGCCAGCAGCTTGGTTACTAGCGCGGTTATGGGTTACAATGAGCAGTTCTTC.

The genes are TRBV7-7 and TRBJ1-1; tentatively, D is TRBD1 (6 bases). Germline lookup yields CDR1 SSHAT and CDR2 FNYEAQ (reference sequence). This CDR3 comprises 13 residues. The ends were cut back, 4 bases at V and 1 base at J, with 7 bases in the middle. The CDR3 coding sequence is TGTGCCAGCAGCTCGGACAGGAACACTGAAGCTTTCTTT. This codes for CASSSDRNTEAFF.

CDR3 amino acids: CASSIGPGGLYGYTF. Here the CDR3 DNA reads TGTGCCAGTAGTATCGGGCCCGGGGGGCTCTATGGCTACACCTTC. This chain joins TRBV19 and TRBJ1-2; D is possibly TRBD1 (6 bases). The V gene's germline CDR1 is LNHDA and CDR2 SQIVND (reference sequence). Trimming removed 3 bases from V and 4 bases from J, with 15 bases in between. The CDR3 consists of 15 residues. The complete variable domain, with remaining parts taken from reference TRBV19 and TRBJ1-2, reads DGGITQSPKYLFRKEGQNVTLSCEQNLNHDAMYWYRQDPGQGLRLIYYSQIVNDFQKGDIAEGYSVSREKKESFPLTVTSAQKNPTAFYLCASSIGPGGLYGYTFGSGTRLTVV.